Listed here is a single T cell receptor beta chain. Its antigen is not identified. The sample belongs to a study of long-term antiretroviral therapy in people with HIV. Whole-study results and caveats: Controls had broader CDR3 length ranges than HIV repertoires did. Specimens of blood were obtained during about 2004 to 2017, possibly under older ART regimens.

Researchers report immunoSEQ v3.0 was run at survey level. It was about 40,000-55,000 T-cell genomes per sample that sequencing targeted. TCRdb keeps only in-frame clones here, not all; method: immunoSEQ multiplex PCR. The data hold around 18,000 clones, with 91% observed a single time. The sample in question was unsorted PBMCs, obtained 3 years after starting antiretroviral therapy. The clonotype was recovered from a man aged 45-65 years with HIV.

The CDR3 DNA is TGCGCCAGCAGCCTCTTAGGGTTCCACGAGCAGTACTTC. Translation: CASSLLGFHEQYF. V gene TRBV4-1 combines with J gene TRBJ2-7; no clear D gene. From germline, CDR1 is MGHRA and CDR2 YSYEKL. Trimming removed 4 bases from V and 5 bases from J, with 12 bases in between. The length of the CDR3 is 13 residues.